The present entry profiles one T cell receptor (beta chain) with its context. The antigen is unknown. These data belong to a study of T-cell reconstitution after alpha-beta-depleted transplantation in children. Study-wide points: The study reportedly traced alpha-beta T cells about two months after transplant to several hundred expanded graft clones. Diversity of TCRbeta at day 60 was high in some patients, arising from surviving recipient T cells and thymic progenitors.

Germline lookup yields CDR1 DFQATT and CDR2 SNEGSKA (reference sequence). The CDR3 contains 12 residues. Deletions cut 6 bases from V and 8 bases from J, with 16 bases between. It was with unique molecular identifiers that the TCRbeta library was prepared. TCRdb itself ran the PCR reads through MiXCR, one entry per CDR3 protein. Counted here are a few hundred thousand distinct CDR3 sequences, 25% to 30% occurring once; the ten biggest clones make up 30% to 45%. This sequence was found in a boy under two years old with Wiskott-Aldrich syndrome, due to receive a stem cell transplant. The chain is built from TRBV20-1 and TRBJ1-2, with D possibly TRBD1 on 6 matching bases. The specimen comprised PBMCs, sampled before TCRalphabeta/CD19-depleted stem cell transplant. For the CDR3, the DNA is TGCAGTGCGTCCCCGGGGGGCGGGGGCTACACCTTC. Translation: CSASPGGGGYTF.